The entry below gives a single T cell receptor (beta chain) sequence along with its context. Its target is unknown. This sample was included in a study of cytomegalovirus exposure and HLA in healthy donors. Findings and caveats of the study: As a later analysis showed, a missense DCLRE1C variant was linked to trimming of TCR beta V- and J-genes. Researchers left out some V segments, among them TRBV6-2 and TRBV6-3, as indistinguishable. Altogether, 170 or so TCR beta chains were recorded as cytomegalovirus-associated.

The PCR employed 60 Vbeta primers together with 13 Jbeta primers. Sequencing used immunoSEQ multiplex PCR; TCRdb keeps in-frame clones, though not all of them. Here the sample spans some 200,000 clones, 82% being singletons. The germline V and J ends were trimmed by 2 bases and 2 bases, with 13 bases remaining between them. The CDR3 spans 15 residues. CDR1 and CDR2 (germline): LNHNV, YYDKDF (reference sequence). The source material was PBMCs. J is TRBJ2-7 and V is TRBV15, with D possibly being TRBD1 (5 bases). The sequence was obtained from a woman aged 18-29 years in good health and CMV-seronegative. The CDR3 spells CATSRRQGIPYEQYF. CDR3 nucleotide sequence: TGTGCCACCAGCAGACGCCAGGGAATCCCCTACGAGCAGTACTTC.